These T cell receptor beta chains were read from a single sample in a study of regulatory T cells in long-lasting Graves disease. Via MiXCR, TCRdb re-called the multiplex PCR reads, giving one row per CDR3 protein. Of under 300,000 distinct CDR3 sequences listed, 15% to 20% are singletons. These sequences were also reported in another study, on T cells in Graves' hyperthyroidism and ophthalmopathy.

Sequenced material: peripheral blood mononuclear cells (PBMCs), taken at new diagnosis, from a patient treated with antithyroid drugs. These receptors were obtained from a woman aged 30 to 39 with Graves disease. Both conserved end residues are part of each CDR3. The D gene is left open where the match is weak. A row's size may be missing; if present it is once, few, many or a size class.

j_gene | d_gene | v_gene | abundance | CDR3nt | CDR3aa
TRBJ1-4 | TRBD1 | TRBV10-2 | many | TGCGCCAGCTCAAAATTCAACGGACAGGGTGGCCGAGAAAAACTGTTTTTT | CASSKFNGQGGREKLFF
TRBJ1-1 | NA | TRBV2 | many | TGTGCCAGCATGTTCAGGGGTCAGAACACTGAAGCTTTCTTT | CASMFRGQNTEAFF
TRBJ2-5 | NA | TRBV6-2/TRBV6-3 | many | TGTGCCAGCAGTTGGAGGTATCGGGAGACCCAGTACTTC | CASSWRYRETQYF
TRBJ1-5 | TRBD1 | TRBV5-1 | many | TGTGCCAGCAGCTCCGGACAGGGCACGTTGTATAGCAATCAGCCCCAGCATTTT | CASSSGQGTLYSNQPQHF
TRBJ2-6 | NA | TRBV19 | NA | TGTGCCAGTAGATCCAGAAATCCATCTGGGGCCAACGTCCTGACTTTC | CASRSRNPSGANVLTF
TRBJ1-3 | NA | TRBV6-2/TRBV6-3 | NA | TGTGCCAGCAAGTCTGGAAACACCATATATTTT | CASKSGNTIYF
TRBJ2-7 | NA | TRBV20-1 | few | TGCAGTGCTGGCAAAATCTACGAGCAGTACTTC | CSAGKIYEQYF
TRBJ1-2 | NA | TRBV13 | many | TGTGCCAGCAGCTTAAGGGACGGGCGTTATAGCTACACCTTC | CASSLRDGRYSYTF
TRBJ2-3 | NA | TRBV2 | many | TGTGCCAGTAGTGTCCCGCCCCGGGGCACAGATACGCAGTATTTT | CASSVPPRGTDTQYF
TRBJ2-7 | NA | TRBV7-2 | many | TGTGCCAGCAGCTTAGATGGCGGAGGACTTACCTACGAGCAGTACTTC | CASSLDGGGLTYEQYF
TRBJ2-3 | TRBD2 | TRBV2 | many | TGTGCCAGCGGGGGACTAACTAGCGGGGGGCCCGTGACAGATACGCAGTATTTT | CASGGLTSGGPVTDTQYF
TRBJ2-7 | TRBD2 | TRBV12-3/TRBV12-4 | many | TGTGCCAGCAGCGCCTCCGATCTAGCGGGATTCTCCTACGAGCAGTACTTC | CASSASDLAGFSYEQYF
TRBJ1-1 | NA | TRBV3-1 | NA | TGTGCCAGCAGTCGGGGGGCGAACATTGAAGCTTTCTTT | CASSRGANIEAFF
TRBJ1-6 | NA | TRBV7-2 | many | TGTGCCAGCGTTATGGGACCGTGGACCCCACCCCTCCACTTT | CASVMGPWTPPLHF
TRBJ2-7 | TRBD2 | TRBV13 | many | TGTGCCAGCAGCTTCTACCACGGACTAGCGGGGCACTACGAGCAGTACTTC | CASSFYHGLAGHYEQYF
TRBJ1-1 | NA | TRBV24-1 | many | TGTGCCACCAGTGTTTGGGGGCTGAGTAACACTGAAGCTTTCTTT | CATSVWGLSNTEAFF
TRBJ1-4 | TRBD1 | TRBV5-1 | many | TGCGCCAGCAGCCTCAGACAGGGGGCAAATGAAAAACTGTTTTTT | CASSLRQGANEKLFF
TRBJ1-5 | NA | TRBV12-5 | many | TGTGCTAGTGGTTTCGCCCGGGACAAGTATAGCAATCAGCCCCAGCATTTT | CASGFARDKYSNQPQHF
TRBJ1-5 | NA | TRBV5-1 | many | TGCGCCAGCAGCTGGGACGGTGATAGCAATCAGCCCCAGCATTTT | CASSWDGDSNQPQHF
TRBJ1-1 | TRBD1 | TRBV2 | many | TGTGCCAGCGTCGAGGGGGGACAGAGAAACACTGAAGCTTTCTTT | CASVEGGQRNTEAFF
TRBJ1-3 | TRBD1 | TRBV7-9 | many | TGTGCCAGCAGCTTGGACAGGGTGATAAGAAACACCATATATTTT | CASSLDRVIRNTIYF
TRBJ1-5 | NA | TRBV6-1 | many | TGTGCCAGCAGTGAGGGGCTGCACCAGCATTTT | CASSEGLHQHF
TRBJ1-2 | TRBD1 | TRBV18 | many | TGTGCCAGCTCACCTACGCAGGGACAGACGAACTATGGCTACACCTTC | CASSPTQGQTNYGYTF
TRBJ2-2 | NA | TRBV30 | NA | TGTGCCTGGACGGGCACCGGGGAGCTGTTTTTT | CAWTGTGELFF
TRBJ1-2 | TRBD1 | TRBV11-1 | many | TGTGCCAGCAGTACCGGGACAGGGGTTGGCTACACCTTC | CASSTGTGVGYTF
TRBJ2-1 | TRBD1 | TRBV5-1 | many | TGCGCCAGCAGCTCCTACCGGGACAGACAATACAATGAGCAGTTCTTC | CASSSYRDRQYNEQFF
TRBJ2-1 | TRBD1 | TRBV7-2 | many | TGTGCCAGCAGCTCCACGCGGGACAGGGGTGAGCAGTTCTTC | CASSSTRDRGEQFF
TRBJ2-2 | NA | TRBV10-2 | NA | TGCGCCAGCAAAACGCCTGCTTTAGGGGAAACGAACACCGGGGAGCTGTTTTTT | CASKTPALGETNTGELFF
TRBJ2-7 | NA | TRBV2 | many | TGTGCCAGCAGTGGATATCACGAGCAGTACTTC | CASSGYHEQYF
TRBJ2-1 | NA | TRBV7-3 | NA | TGTGCCAGCAGTCATGGGGGGGCGGTCTTC | CASSHGGAVF
TRBJ2-2 | TRBD1 | TRBV6-1 | NA | TGTGCCAGCCGACAGGGGCGAGCTGCCGGGGAGCTGTTTTTT | CASRQGRAAGELFF
TRBJ1-5 | NA | TRBV9 | many | TGTGCCAGCAGCGTAGGGAATAGCAATCAGCCCCAGCATTTT | CASSVGNSNQPQHF
TRBJ2-3 | NA | TRBV7-9 | many | TGTGCCAGCAGCTTACCGCGACAGACCACAGATACGCAGTATTTT | CASSLPRQTTDTQYF
TRBJ1-1 | TRBD1 | TRBV12-3/TRBV12-4 | NA | TGTGCCAGCGGGACAGGCCCGGTAGGCTTGGTCTTT | CASGTGPVGLVF
TRBJ2-1 | TRBD1 | TRBV5-1 | many | TGCGCCAGCAGCTACAGGGGGAACACCTACAATGAGCAGTTCTTC | CASSYRGNTYNEQFF
TRBJ1-2 | NA | TRBV7-9 | NA | TGTGCCAGCAGCTTGGGGACCAATATAGGCTACACCTTC | CASSLGTNIGYTF
TRBJ1-4 | TRBD1 | TRBV6-1 | many | TGTGCCAGCAGTCCGGGACAGGGAGATGAAAAACTGTTTTTT | CASSPGQGDEKLFF
TRBJ2-4 | NA | TRBV18 | NA | TGTGCCAGCTCACCACCTTCGGGACTAGCCAAAAACATTCAGTACTTC | CASSPPSGLAKNIQYF
TRBJ2-3 | TRBD1 | TRBV5-1 | many | TGCGCCAGCAGCCCGAGCCGCGACAGGGAGCAGTATTTT | CASSPSRDREQYF